The 9 T cell receptor beta chains below all came from one sample that was sequenced in a study of spatial heterogeneity in lung cancer. Study-wide findings and caveats: Higher tumor mutation counts went along with higher counts of expanded intratumoral alpha and beta TCRs.

TCRdb passed the 5' RACE reads through MiXCR, listing each CDR3 protein once. The sample consists of fewer than 20,000 distinct CDR3 sequences, around 7% of them appearing once. Antigen specificity for these receptors is unknown. The time point here: sample taken at primary tumor resection. The material was lung tumor tissue, obtained at surgery. The receptors were gathered from a female donor with early-stage non-small cell lung cancer.

This clonotype was counted ten times or more. The chain joins TRBV20-1 to TRBJ2-6; TRBD2 matches at 8 bases. This CDR3 has 16 residues. V gave up 5 bases and J gave up 0 bases; unmatched junction bases: 6. Germline V gene lookup returns CDR1 DFQATT and CDR2 SNEGSKA (reference sequence). In DNA, the CDR3 is TGCAGTGCTGGCTCTAGCGGGCCCTCTGGGGCCAACGTCCTGACTTTC. It is translated as CSAGSSGPSGANVLTF.

This clonotype has ten or more counts. V gene TRBV12-3 or TRBV12-4 combines with J gene TRBJ1-1; D might be TRBD1 (5 bases). The CDR3 covers 16 residues. With 3 bases removed from V and 5 bases from J, the gap between germline ends came to 19 bases. CDR3 coding DNA: TGTGCCAGCAGTTTCTGGCAGGGAGCTAGGAGTACTGAAGCTTTCTTT. It encodes CASSFWQGARSTEAFF.

There are a few counts of this clonotype. The V call is TRBV4-2, the J call TRBJ2-3, with 9 bases matching TRBD2. Trimming cost V 0 bases and J 2 bases; bases outside gene matches: 12. Per germline, CDR1 LGHNA and CDR2 YNFKEQ. The CDR3 totals 19 residues. DNA for the CDR3: TGTGCCAGCAGCCAAGAGGAGCTAGCGGGGCTTTATCTCACAGATACGCAGTATTTT. This codes for CASSQEELAGLYLTDTQYF.

This clonotype has ten or more counts. The CDR3 loop is CASSSTGGPPKTF. Here the CDR3 DNA reads TGTGCCAGCAGCTCCACAGGGGGACCGCCGAAAACCTTC. The rearrangement joins TRBV7-8 to TRBJ1-2; 8 positions agree with TRBD1. Germline V gene lookup returns CDR1 SGHVS and CDR2 FQNEAQ. The CDR3 consists of 13 residues. Trimming cost V 4 bases and J 14 bases; bases outside gene matches: 12.

In this sample, this clonotype turned up many times. V and J are TRBV5-1 and TRBJ1-2, with 8 bases fitting TRBD1. V gave up 3 bases and J gave up 6 bases; unmatched junction bases: 10. The length of the CDR3 is 15 residues. Per germline, CDR1 SGHRS and CDR2 YFSETQ. The CDR3 spells CASSSRTGRGHGYTF. Written as DNA, the CDR3 is TGCGCCAGCAGCTCCCGGACAGGGCGGGGGCATGGCTACACCTTC.

Worth noting for this clonotype: A much bigger clone sits one base away, suggesting this may be a read error. The rearrangement links TRBV29-1 to TRBJ2-7; no clear D. V lost 4 bases, J lost 6 bases, and 13 bases lay in between. Germline CDR1 is SQVTM and CDR2 is ANQGSEA. The CDR3 is made up of 12 amino acids. CDR3 nucleotide sequence: TGCAGCGTTGTCAAAGACATGGGCGAGCAGTACTTC. It is translated as CSVVKDMGEQYF.

This clonotype occurred many times. The gene calls are TRBV5-1 and TRBJ2-3; D is possibly TRBD2 (6 bases). This CDR3 has 16 amino acids. V was pared by 4 bases and J by 0 bases, with 15 bases between. The germline V gene has CDR1 SGHRS and CDR2 YFSETQ. CDR3 sequence reads: CASSPSLRGSTDTQYF. CDR3 DNA sequence: TGCGCCAGCAGCCCCAGTCTCCGGGGGAGCACAGATACGCAGTATTTT.

There are many counts of this clonotype. The CDR3 nucleotides read TGTGCCAGCTCACCAGGGCCCGGGGAGACCCAGTACTTC. Its protein is CASSPGPGETQYF. V and J are TRBV18 and TRBJ2-5; no clear D gene. This CDR3 comprises 13 residues. The V gene lost 2 bases and the J gene lost 5 bases, with 9 bases spanning the gap. The V gene's germline CDR1 is KGHSH and CDR2 LQKENI.

This clonotype was counted between two and nine times. The V gene is TRBV27, the J gene TRBJ2-1, with 12 bases matching TRBD2. The CDR3 has 24 amino acids. Germline V gene data show CDR1 as MNHEY and CDR2 as SMNVEV (reference sequence). V gave up 0 bases and J gave up 5 bases; unmatched junction bases: 26. The CDR3 nucleotides read TGTGCCAGCAGTTTATCGGGTCTAGCGGGGGGGCCCAACATCGCCATCGCCGCTAACAATGAGCAGTTCTTC. Translating it yields CASSLSGLAGGPNIAIAANNEQFF.